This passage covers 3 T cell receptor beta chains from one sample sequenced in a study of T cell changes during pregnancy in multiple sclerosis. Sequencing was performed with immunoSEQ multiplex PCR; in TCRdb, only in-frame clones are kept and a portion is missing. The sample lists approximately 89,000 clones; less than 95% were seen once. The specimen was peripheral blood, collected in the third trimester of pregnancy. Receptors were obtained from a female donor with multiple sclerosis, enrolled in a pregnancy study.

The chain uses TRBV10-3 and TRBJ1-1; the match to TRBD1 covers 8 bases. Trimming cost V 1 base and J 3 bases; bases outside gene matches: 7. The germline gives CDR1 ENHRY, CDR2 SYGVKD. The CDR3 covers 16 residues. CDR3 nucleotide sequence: TGTGCCATCAGTGAGTTGCAGGGGGCGCTGGACACTGAAGCTTTCTTT. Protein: CAISELQGALDTEAFF.

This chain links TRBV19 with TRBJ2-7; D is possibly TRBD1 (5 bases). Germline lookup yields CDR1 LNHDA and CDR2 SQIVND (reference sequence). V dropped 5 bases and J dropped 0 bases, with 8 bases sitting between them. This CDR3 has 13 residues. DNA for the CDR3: TGTGCCAGTAGTGGGGCACTCTCCTACGAGCAGTACTTC. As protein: CASSGALSYEQYF.

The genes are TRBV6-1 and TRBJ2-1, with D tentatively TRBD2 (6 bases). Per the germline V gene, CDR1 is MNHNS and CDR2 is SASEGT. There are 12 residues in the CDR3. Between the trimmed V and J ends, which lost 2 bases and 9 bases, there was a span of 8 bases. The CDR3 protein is CASSELGGEQFF. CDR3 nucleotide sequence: TGTGCCAGCAGTGAACTGGGGGGTGAGCAGTTCTTC.